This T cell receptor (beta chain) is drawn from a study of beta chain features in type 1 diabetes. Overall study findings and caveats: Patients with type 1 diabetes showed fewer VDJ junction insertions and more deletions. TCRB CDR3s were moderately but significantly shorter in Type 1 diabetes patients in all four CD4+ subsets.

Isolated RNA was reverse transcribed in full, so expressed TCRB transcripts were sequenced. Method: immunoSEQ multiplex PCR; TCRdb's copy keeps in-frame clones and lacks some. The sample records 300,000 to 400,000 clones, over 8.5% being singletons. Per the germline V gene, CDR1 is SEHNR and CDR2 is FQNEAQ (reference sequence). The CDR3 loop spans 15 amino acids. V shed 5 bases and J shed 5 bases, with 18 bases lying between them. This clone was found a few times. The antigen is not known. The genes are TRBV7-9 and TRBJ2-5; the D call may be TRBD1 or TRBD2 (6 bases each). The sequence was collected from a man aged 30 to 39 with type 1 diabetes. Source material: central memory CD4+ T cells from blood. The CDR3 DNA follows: TGTGCCAGCAGCCCTCTTAGGGGGGCGCGGGAGACCCAGTACTTC. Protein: CASSPLRGARETQYF.